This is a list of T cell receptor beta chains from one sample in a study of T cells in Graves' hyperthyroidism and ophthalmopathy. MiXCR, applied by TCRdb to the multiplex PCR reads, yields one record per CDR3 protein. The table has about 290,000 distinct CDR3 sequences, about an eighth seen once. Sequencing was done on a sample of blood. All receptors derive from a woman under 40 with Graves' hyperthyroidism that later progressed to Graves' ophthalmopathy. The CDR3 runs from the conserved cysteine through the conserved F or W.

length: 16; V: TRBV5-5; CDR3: CASSLAVGQGIAEAFF
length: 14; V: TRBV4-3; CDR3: CASSQAQVGDTQYF
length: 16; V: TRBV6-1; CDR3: CASSSQAGDLSYKQYF
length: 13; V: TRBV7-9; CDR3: CASSSHHTGELFF
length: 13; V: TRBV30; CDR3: CAWTPSRIYGYTF
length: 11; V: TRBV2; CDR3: CASSEIRIHTF
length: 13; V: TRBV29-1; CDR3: CGGKEGDNYGYTF
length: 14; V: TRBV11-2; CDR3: CASSAGLADNEQFF
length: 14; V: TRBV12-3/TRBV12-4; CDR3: CASSAYLGDETQYF
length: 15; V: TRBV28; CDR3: CASSSPGGNHYEQYF
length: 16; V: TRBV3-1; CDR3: CASSQQPTSGTNEQFF